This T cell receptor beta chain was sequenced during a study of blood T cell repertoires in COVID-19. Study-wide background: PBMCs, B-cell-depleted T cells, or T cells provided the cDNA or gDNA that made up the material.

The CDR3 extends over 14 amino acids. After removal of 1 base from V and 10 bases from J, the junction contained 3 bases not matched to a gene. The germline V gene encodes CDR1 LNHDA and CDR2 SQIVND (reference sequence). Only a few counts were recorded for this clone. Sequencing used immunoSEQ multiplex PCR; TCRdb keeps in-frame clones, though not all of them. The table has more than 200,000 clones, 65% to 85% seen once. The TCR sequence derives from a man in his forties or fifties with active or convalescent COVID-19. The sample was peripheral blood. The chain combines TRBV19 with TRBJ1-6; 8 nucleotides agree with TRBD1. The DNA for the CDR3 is TGTGCCAGTAGTATAGGGGACAGGCAATCACCCCTCCACTTT. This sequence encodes CASSIGDRQSPLHF.